Shown below are 28 T cell receptor beta chains from a single sample sequenced in a study of CD8 T cells in ankylosing spondylitis. Findings of the study overall: A motif in TCR beta, a set of seven to nine highly homologous variants, appeared characteristic of ankylosing spondylitis blood.

Their antigens remain unidentified. One entry per CDR3 protein results from TCRdb running MiXCR on the 5' RACE reads. The data show hundreds of thousands of distinct CDR3 sequences, around 18% seen once. The sequencing input was blood, either unsorted or a sorted T cell fraction (not recorded which). The receptors derive from a male donor with ankylosing spondylitis.

The sample holds many counts of this clonotype. V usage is TRBV3-1 and J usage is TRBJ2-5; TRBD2 aligns across 10 bases. The CDR3 has 19 amino acids. V shed 4 bases and J 5 bases; nucleotides not matched to a gene: 19. From germline, CDR1 is LGHDT and CDR2 YNNKEL (reference sequence). In DNA form, the CDR3 reads TGTGCCAGCAGCCCTAGCAGCGGGGGGGACATCTATCTACGGGAGACCCAGTACTTC. Protein sequence: CASSPSSGGDIYLRETQYF.

This clonotype has more than one count but fewer than ten. The chain carries TRBV4-2 and TRBJ1-4; tentatively, D is TRBD1 (6 bases). The CDR3 sequence is 17 residues long. V lost 0 bases and J 7 bases, leaving 18 bases between the germline ends. The germline V gene encodes CDR1 LGHNA and CDR2 YNFKEQ. CDR3 residues: CASSQDLGGGGIEKLFF. In DNA, the CDR3 is TGTGCCAGCAGCCAAGATCTTGGAGGGGGTGGTATTGAAAAACTGTTTTTT.

This chain links TRBV7-9 with TRBJ2-7, with 10 positions matching TRBD2. CDR3 length: 14 amino acids. Germline-derived CDR1 and CDR2 are SEHNR and FQNEAQ (reference sequence). V shed 3 bases, J shed 1 base, and the junction held 0 bases outside the gene matches. CDR3 coding DNA: TGTGCCAGCAGCTTTAGCGGGAGGTCCTACGAGCAGTACTTC. It is translated as CASSFSGRSYEQYF.

This chain joins TRBV4-1 and TRBJ1-5; D gene uncertain. Germline V gives CDR1 MGHRA, CDR2 YSYEKL. The CDR3 runs to 16 residues. V lost 4 bases and J 0 bases, leaving 13 bases between the germline ends. The CDR3 spells CASSLRTVNSNQPQHF. CDR3 DNA sequence: TGCGCCAGCAGCCTTAGGACGGTTAATAGCAATCAGCCCCAGCATTTT.

The rearrangement joins TRBV3-1 to TRBJ2-7; the D is unclear. The germline CDR1 and CDR2 sequences are LGHDT and YNNKEL (reference sequence). V lost 0 bases, J lost 1 base, and 4 bases lay in between. The length of the CDR3 is 13 residues. The CDR3 DNA is TGTGCCAGCAGCCAAGAGTTTTCCTACGAGCAGTACTTC. Translated, it gives CASSQEFSYEQYF.

This clonotype was seen a few times. The V gene is TRBV5-6, the J gene TRBJ2-5; D is unclear. Trimming cost V 0 bases and J 1 base, with 13 bases left between them. The germline CDR1 and CDR2 sequences are SGHDT and YYEEEE. This CDR3 region has 16 residues. CDR3: CASSLDIGISQETQYF. CDR3 DNA: TGTGCCAGCAGCTTGGATATAGGGATCAGCCAAGAGACCCAGTACTTC.

This sequence joins TRBV6-1 and TRBJ2-3; either TRBD1 or TRBD2 may fit D (5 bases each). V was cut by 4 bases and J by 4 bases, with 12 bases left in between. The CDR3 is made up of 14 amino acids. Per the germline V gene, CDR1 is MNHNS and CDR2 is SASEGT. CDR3 nucleotide sequence: TGTGCCAGCAGTGCGGTGCTGGGGGCAGATACGCAGTATTTT. Protein: CASSAVLGADTQYF.

This clonotype came up a few times. The CDR3 coding sequence is TGTGCCAGCAGTGTGGAGAGCTCCTATAATTCACCCCTCCACTTT. Amino acid sequence: CASSVESSYNSPLHF. This rearrangement joins TRBV6-1 to TRBJ1-6; D gene uncertain. Deletions cut 4 bases from V and 0 bases from J, with 7 bases between. Germline V gene sequence: CDR1 MNHNS, CDR2 SASEGT. The CDR3 length is 15 residues.

This chain joins TRBV6-1 and TRBJ1-1; no reliable D call. The V gene's germline CDR1 is MNHNS and CDR2 SASEGT. The V end was cut by 4 bases, the J end by 0 bases, with 9 bases between. This CDR3 comprises 14 residues. The CDR3 DNA is TGTGCCAGCAGTGCCCTAGGTTTGAACACTGAAGCTTTCTTT. It specifies CASSALGLNTEAFF.

This clonotype was detected ten times or more. Its ends do not fully match the called genes, so a read error is possible. CDR3 sequence reads: CASRSSSSHEQYF. The CDR3, as DNA: TGTGCCAGCAGAAGTAGTTCCTCCCACGAGCAGTACTTC. The chain has TRBV12-3 or TRBV12-4 and TRBJ2-7; D is unresolved. CDR3 length: 13 amino acids.

This clonotype has a handful of counts. The chain joins TRBV12-3 or TRBV12-4 to TRBJ2-1; unclear D gene. V lost 4 bases and J 8 bases, leaving 15 bases between the germline ends. CDR3 length equals 14 residues. CDR3 loop: CASSSNLVSHEQFF. The CDR3 DNA follows: TGTGCCAGCAGTTCCAATTTGGTATCCCATGAGCAGTTCTTC.

V gene TRBV27 combines with J gene TRBJ1-5; TRBD1 is a possible D gene (5 bases). Germline CDR1 is MNHEY and CDR2 is SMNVEV (reference sequence). The CDR3 contains 13 residues. V was shortened by 3 bases and J by 7 bases, with 10 bases between the two germline ends. CDR3 in DNA: TGTGCCAGCAGTTTCGGGGCGTCGCAGCCCCAGCATTTT. It translates to CASSFGASQPQHF.

V and J are TRBV5-1 and TRBJ1-1, with D possibly matching TRBD1 (5 bases). This CDR3 has 15 amino acids. Between the trimmed V and J ends, which lost 4 bases and 4 bases, there was a span of 17 bases. Germline CDR1 is SGHRS and CDR2 is YFSETQ. CDR3 sequence reads: CASSPLGGSATEAFF. In nucleotides, the CDR3 is TGCGCCAGCAGCCCCCTTGGGGGTTCGGCCACTGAAGCTTTCTTT.

The chain joins TRBV19 to TRBJ2-1, with 9 positions matching TRBD1. J lost 5 bases, V lost 4 bases, and 3 bases had no gene match. CDR3 length equals 14 residues. Germline CDR1 and CDR2: LNHDA and SQIVND (reference sequence). CDR3 nucleotide sequence: TGTGCCAGTAGTAGGACAGGGGAACACAATGAGCAGTTCTTC. This codes for CASSRTGEHNEQFF.

The chain is built from TRBV12-3 or TRBV12-4 and TRBJ2-5; D perhaps matches TRBD1 (6 bases). Deletions cut 5 bases from V and 5 bases from J, with 12 bases between. The CDR3 is 13 amino acids. CDR3 sequence reads: CASSNRVWETQYF. In nucleotides, the CDR3 is TGTGCCAGCAGTAACAGGGTTTGGGAGACCCAGTACTTC.

The chain combines TRBV27 with TRBJ2-1; 8 bases match TRBD2. V shed 5 bases and J 6 bases; nucleotides not matched to a gene: 12. This CDR3 comprises 16 residues. Looked up from germline, CDR1 is MNHEY and CDR2 is SMNVEV (reference sequence). CDR3 DNA sequence: TGTGCCAGCAGTCCGAAACTAGCGGCCAACCCCAATGAGCAGTTCTTC. Translating gives CASSPKLAANPNEQFF.

This rearrangement joins TRBV3-1 to TRBJ2-2, with D perhaps being TRBD1 or TRBD2 (5 bases each). This CDR3 region has 14 residues. Germline V gene lookup returns CDR1 LGHDT and CDR2 YNNKEL (reference sequence). The V gene lost 2 bases and the J gene lost 6 bases, with 10 bases spanning the gap. The CDR3 region is CASSQLGEAGELFF. CDR3 nucleotide sequence: TGTGCCAGCAGCCAATTGGGGGAAGCCGGGGAGCTGTTTTTT.

This clonotype turned up a few times. The chain links TRBV3-1 to TRBJ2-7; D could derive from TRBD1 or TRBD2 (5 bases each). The CDR3 runs 16 residues. Trimming stripped 7 bases from V and 0 bases from J, with 19 bases between. The germline CDR1 and CDR2 sequences are LGHDT and YNNKEL (reference sequence). Here the CDR3 DNA reads TGTGCCAGCACCCCAAGAATTGGGGGAGCCTCCTACGAGCAGTACTTC. Amino acids: CASTPRIGGASYEQYF.

The rearrangement links TRBV4-2 to TRBJ2-7; tentative D call: TRBD2 (5 bases). CDR1 LGHNA and CDR2 YNFKEQ come from the germline V gene. The CDR3 extends over 16 amino acids. V was clipped by 3 bases and J by 2 bases, with 17 bases between them. The CDR3 reads CASSQTSEGYPYEQYF. CDR3 DNA: TGTGCCAGCAGCCAGACAAGTGAGGGTTACCCCTACGAGCAGTACTTC.

This clonotype was picked up a small number of times. The rearrangement joins TRBV12-3 or TRBV12-4 to TRBJ2-5; 10 bases are shared with TRBD2. J gave up 5 bases and V 4 bases, and 7 bases lay outside the gene matches. This CDR3 has 15 amino acids. CDR3 bases: TGTGCCAGCAGTTCAGCGGGGGGGGCCGTTGAGACCCAGTACTTC. Residues: CASSSAGGAVETQYF.

A single count supports this clonotype. The CDR3 DNA is TGTGCCAGCAGCGTTAGCGGGGGGCTCCCTGTCGAACGCACAGATACGCAGTATTTT. It is translated as CASSVSGGLPVERTDTQYF. The genes are TRBV7-2 and TRBJ2-3; 10 bases align to TRBD2. The germline V gene encodes CDR1 SGHTA and CDR2 FQGNSA. The V and J ends lost 5 bases and 1 base, in that order; junction bases with no gene match: 15. The length of the CDR3 is 19 residues. The full variable domain, completed using reference TRBV7-2 and TRBJ2-3, is GAGVSQSPSNKVTEKGKDVELRCDPISGHTALYWYRQSLGQGLEFLIYFQGNSAPDKSGLPSDRFSAERTGGSVSTLTIQRTQQEDSAVYLCASSVSGGLPVERTDTQYFGPGTRLTVL.

The V gene is TRBV29-1, the J gene TRBJ1-2; TRBD1 might be the D (5 bases). This CDR3 region has 14 residues. V lost 1 base, J lost 4 bases, and 13 bases lay in between. The V gene's germline CDR1 is SQVTM and CDR2 ANQGSEA. DNA for the CDR3: TGCAGCGTTGAAGTGGCAGGGACGGCCTATGGCTACACCTTC. Residues: CSVEVAGTAYGYTF.

The chain employs TRBV14 and TRBJ2-7; 9 bases map to TRBD2. Per germline, CDR1 SGHDN and CDR2 FVKESK. The CDR3 length is 15 residues. With 4 bases clipped from V and 2 bases from J, the junction kept 6 bases outside the gene matches. DNA of the CDR3: TGTGCCAGCAGCCCCGTAGCGGGGGCGGCCTACGAGCAGTACTTC. Its translation is CASSPVAGAAYEQYF.

The rearrangement joins TRBV27 to TRBJ2-7; weak D call: TRBD1 (6 bases). The CDR3 runs 16 residues. Germline values: CDR1 MNHEY, CDR2 SMNVEV (reference sequence). V was clipped by 5 bases and J by 3 bases, with 20 bases between them. CDR3 in amino acids: CASSPIGGRTDYEQYF. The CDR3 coding sequence is TGTGCCAGCAGTCCAATCGGCGGTAGGACAGACTACGAGCAGTACTTC.

This clonotype has more than one count but fewer than ten. The chain links TRBV5-1 to TRBJ2-3; D is ambiguous. Germline V gives CDR1 SGHRS, CDR2 YFSETQ. The V end lost 6 bases, the J end lost 3 bases, and 11 bases lay between the germline ends. The CDR3 sequence is 13 residues long. The CDR3 spells CASIQDGTDTQYF. Written as DNA, the CDR3 is TGCGCCAGCATTCAAGACGGGACAGATACGCAGTATTTT.

The CDR3 coding sequence is TGTGCCAGCAGCCCGTCGATGGGGGCAGATACGCAGTATTTT. Translation gives CASSPSMGADTQYF. V is TRBV7-9 and J is TRBJ2-3; the D call may be TRBD1 or TRBD2 (5 bases each). Per germline, CDR1 SEHNR and CDR2 FQNEAQ (reference sequence). This CDR3 is 14 amino acids long. V was pared by 5 bases and J by 4 bases, with 13 bases between.

This clonotype turned up a few times. V is TRBV5-6 and J is TRBJ2-1; no firm D call. Germline V lookup: CDR1 SGHDT, CDR2 YYEEEE. This CDR3 spans 13 amino acids. V dropped 0 bases and J dropped 6 bases, with 7 bases sitting between them. CDR3 DNA: TGTGCCAGCAGCTTGGTCCTAGTCAATGAGCAGTTCTTC. Its protein is CASSLVLVNEQFF.

This clonotype was detected ten times or more. The chain recombines TRBV12-3 or TRBV12-4 with TRBJ2-3; 7 positions agree with TRBD2. The V gene end was trimmed by 6 bases and the J gene end by 3 bases; junction bases not matched to a gene: 12. The CDR3 consists of 16 residues. The CDR3 nucleotides read TGTGCCAGCAGGCCCTCGGAGCGGGACTGGACAGATACGCAGTATTTT. As protein: CASRPSERDWTDTQYF.